This T cell receptor (beta chain) was captured by sequencing in a study of early T cells in non-severe SARS-CoV-2 infection. Turning to the study itself: Sequencing input comprised bulk RNA from unsorted whole blood; chain pairing was not available. Overall study findings and caveats: VDJdb matching favored anti-spike CD8 responses, missing private and CD4 specificities.

The protocol attached unique molecular identifiers to individual cDNA molecules. TCRdb re-derived calls from the 5' RACE reads in MiXCR, one entry per CDR3 protein. The data show tens of thousands of distinct CDR3 sequences, around 9.1% seen once. This clonotype came up many times. Antigen specificity is unknown. Trimming took off 8 bases at V and 2 bases at J, with 9 bases between the two ends. This CDR3 is 12 amino acids long. CDR1 and CDR2 from the germline V gene are MNHEY and SMNVEV (reference sequence). The input for sequencing was whole blood, taken at baseline. The receptor was isolated from an adult who was a healthcare worker with PCR-confirmed SARS-CoV-2 infection or an uninfected control (not recorded which). This chain uses TRBV27 with TRBJ1-2; no firm D call. The CDR3 spells CASGRQNYGYTF. CDR3 in DNA: TGTGCCAGCGGTCGACAAAACTATGGCTACACCTTC.